The clone carrying this T cell receptor (beta chain) was observed at least ten times. Its target is not known. Alongside a J-beta primer mix, a sample-barcoded 5' primer served in a second PCR lasting roughly 7 to 11 cycles. CDR3-containing paired-end reads numbered at least 2.5 million in each sample. TCRdb called the 5' RACE reads again in MiXCR, with one record for every CDR3 protein. The data show about 1,500,000 distinct CDR3 sequences, roughly 27% seen once. CDR3 length: 16 residues. V shed 5 bases and J shed 7 bases, with 21 bases lying between them. Per germline, CDR1 SNHLY and CDR2 FYNNEI. These data come from a study of blood T cells in healthy people across ages. General study points: Compared with aged donors, long-lived donors showed fewer expanded clones, suggesting selection. As age increased, TCR beta diversity per million T cells fell in a roughly linear fashion. Because sorting was not performed, PBMCs prevented conclusive naive versus antigen-experienced comparison.

The receptor's source is a woman younger than 45 in good health. The sample taken for sequencing was blood. This sequence joins TRBV2 and TRBJ2-1, with D possibly being TRBD2 (7 bases). This CDR3 reads CASSPSLWGGLNEQFF. CDR3 nucleotide sequence: TGTGCCAGCAGTCCATCCTTGTGGGGGGGCCTTAATGAGCAGTTCTTC.